Presented here are 19 T cell receptor beta chains from one specimen sequenced in a study of cytomegalovirus exposure and HLA in healthy donors. Produced via immunoSEQ multiplex PCR; TCRdb's table is partial and in-frame only. Among some 140,000 clones listed, about 88% were seen once. Sequences were obtained from PBMCs. Receptors were obtained from a man aged 18-30 years in good health and CMV-seropositive.

This clone was detected once. V and J are TRBV29-1 and TRBJ1-1; 10 bases align to TRBD1. Germline trimming cut 4 bases from V and 0 bases from J; bases unmatched to any gene: 14. CDR1 SQVTM and CDR2 ANQGSEA come from the germline V gene. The CDR3 has 18 amino acids. The CDR3 region is CSVVLLRKGQGLNTEAFF. In DNA, the CDR3 is TGCAGCGTTGTCTTACTCCGGAAGGGACAGGGGCTGAACACTGAAGCTTTCTTT.

The chain joins TRBV7-2 to TRBJ2-2; a weak D match, TRBD1 (6 bases). This CDR3 is 18 amino acids long. V shed 5 bases and J shed 2 bases, with 21 bases lying between them. Germline V gene sequence: CDR1 SGHTA, CDR2 FQGNSA. CDR3 region: CASSRRWEYRANTGELFF. The CDR3 coding sequence is TGTGCCAGCAGCCGTCGATGGGAGTACAGGGCCAACACCGGGGAGCTGTTTTTT.

The chain joins TRBV6-5 to TRBJ2-2, with 9 bases matching TRBD1. CDR1 and CDR2 (germline): MNHEY, SVGAGI. V shed 8 bases and J 7 bases; nucleotides not matched to a gene: 8. CDR3 length: 14 amino acids. The CDR3 DNA sequence: TGTGCCAGCGGCTACAGGGGGCTTAGCGGGGAGCTGTTTTTT. It is translated as CASGYRGLSGELFF.

The chain combines TRBV19 with TRBJ1-1; perhaps TRBD1 as D (6 bases). The germline V gene encodes CDR1 LNHDA and CDR2 SQIVND (reference sequence). Trimming removed 8 bases from V and 1 base from J, with 11 bases in between. This CDR3 has 13 amino acids. For the CDR3, the DNA is TGTGCCAGTCAGGGGATCAGGAACACTGAAGCTTTCTTT. This sequence encodes CASQGIRNTEAFF.

J is TRBJ1-4 and V is TRBV2; 9 bases are shared with TRBD1. This CDR3 has 16 amino acids. Trimming cost V 4 bases and J 0 bases; bases outside gene matches: 3. CDR1 and CDR2 from the germline V gene are SNHLY and FYNNEI. The CDR3 DNA follows: TGTGCCAGCAGTGGAGACAGGGGGACAACTAATGAAAAACTGTTTTTT. Translating gives CASSGDRGTTNEKLFF.

This chain links TRBV7-3 with TRBJ2-1, with D uncertain. Germline V gives CDR1 SGHTA, CDR2 FQGTGA. The V gene lost 0 bases and the J gene lost 0 bases, with 9 bases spanning the gap. CDR3 length: 16 amino acids. CDR3 sequence: CASSLTLESSYNEQFF. The CDR3 DNA reads TGTGCCAGCAGCTTAACGCTAGAGAGCTCCTACAATGAGCAGTTCTTC.

This clone was seen a handful of times. This chain joins TRBV19 and TRBJ1-5, with D possibly being TRBD1 (5 bases). Trimming took off 4 bases at V and 4 bases at J, with 8 bases between the two ends. Per germline, CDR1 LNHDA and CDR2 SQIVND (reference sequence). The CDR3 is 13 residues long. CDR3 in amino acids: CASSTNRNQPQHF. The CDR3 DNA follows: TGTGCCAGTAGTACGAACAGGAATCAGCCCCAGCATTTT.

V and J are TRBV7-9 and TRBJ1-3, with 8 bases that match TRBD1. J lost 3 bases, V lost 5 bases, and 9 bases had no gene match. CDR1 SEHNR and CDR2 FQNEAQ come from the germline V gene (reference sequence). This CDR3 is 16 amino acids long. The chain's CDR3 is CASSPGTGPNGNTIYF. The CDR3 DNA sequence: TGTGCCAGCAGCCCCGGGACAGGACCGAATGGAAACACCATATATTTT.

V and J are TRBV5-1 and TRBJ2-7; D is unclear. This CDR3 is 14 amino acids long. CDR1 and CDR2 (germline): SGHRS, YFSETQ. The V end was cut by 0 bases, the J end by 2 bases, with 9 bases between. CDR3 protein: CASSLGSAPYEQYF. CDR3 nucleotides: TGCGCCAGCAGCTTGGGCAGCGCTCCCTACGAGCAGTACTTC.

This sequence joins TRBV4-3 and TRBJ2-3; 8 nucleotides agree with TRBD2. Losses at the gene ends were 4 bases for V and 3 bases for J; bases not matched to a gene: 9. CDR3 length: 16 residues. Germline CDR1 and CDR2: LGHNA and YSLEER. CDR3 sequence reads: CASSPFARGETDTQYF. The CDR3 DNA reads TGCGCCAGCAGCCCTTTTGCGCGGGGGGAAACAGATACGCAGTATTTT.

The gene calls are TRBV7-2 and TRBJ2-3, with 10 bases that match TRBD2. Per the germline V gene, CDR1 is SGHTA and CDR2 is FQGNSA. Unmatched junction bases numbered 5, after V lost 5 bases and J lost 0 bases. The CDR3 runs 16 residues. This CDR3 reads CASSPGLAESTDTQYF. CDR3 coding DNA: TGTGCCAGCAGCCCCGGACTAGCGGAAAGCACAGATACGCAGTATTTT.

This clone was observed a handful of times. The chain recombines TRBV15 with TRBJ2-3; TRBD1 is a possible D gene (6 bases). Germline V gene lookup returns CDR1 LNHNV and CDR2 YYDKDF (reference sequence). The CDR3 spans 15 residues. V lost 4 bases and J lost 2, with 13 bases in between. The CDR3 is CATSTSQGSTDTQYF. CDR3 nucleotides: TGTGCCACCAGCACCTCACAGGGTTCCACAGATACGCAGTATTTT. The full variable domain, in which reference TRBV15 and TRBJ2-3 provide the parts outside the CDR3, is DAMVIQNPRYQVTQFGKPVTLSCSQTLNHNVMYWYQQKSSQAPKLLFHYYDKDFNNEADTPDNFQSRRPNTSFCFLDIRSPGLGDTAMYLCATSTSQGSTDTQYFGPGTRLTVL.

This sequence joins TRBV4-1 and TRBJ1-3; no clear D gene. The CDR3 spans 16 residues. Germline lookup yields CDR1 MGHRA and CDR2 YSYEKL. V shed 1 base and J shed 0 bases, with 10 bases lying between them. The CDR3 region is CASSQGAHRSGNTIYF. CDR3 sequence (DNA): TGCGCCAGCAGCCAAGGGGCGCATCGCTCTGGAAACACCATATATTTT.

This rearrangement joins TRBV6-5 to TRBJ1-6, with 7 bases aligning to TRBD1. Germline assignment: CDR1 MNHEY and CDR2 SVGAGI. This CDR3 has 15 residues. Trimming removed 4 bases from V and 7 bases from J; junction bases left unmatched: 7. As DNA, the CDR3 is TGTGCCAGCAGTTTTACGACAGGGCTGAATTCACCCCTCCACTTT. Translation: CASSFTTGLNSPLHF.

Here the CDR3 reads CASSAPGQGDFETQYF. Here the CDR3 DNA reads TGTGCCAGCAGCGCACCGGGACAGGGGGATTTCGAGACCCAGTACTTC. The chain links TRBV9 to TRBJ2-5; 11 bases align to TRBD1. CDR3 length: 16 residues. Germline CDR1 is SGDLS and CDR2 is YYNGEE. The J segment lost 5 bases and the V segment lost 3 bases, leaving 9 bases of the junction unmatched.

This chain connects TRBV5-6 to TRBJ2-2, with 7 bases lining up with TRBD2. Germline V gene sequence: CDR1 SGHDT, CDR2 YYEEEE. CDR3 length: 16 amino acids. The J segment lost 4 bases and the V segment lost 4 bases, leaving 10 bases of the junction unmatched. CDR3 DNA: TGTGCCAGCAGCCAAAAGCGGGACGGCGGCACCGGGGAGCTGTTTTTT. Translation gives CASSQKRDGGTGELFF.

The chain links TRBV6-6 to TRBJ2-5, with 7 bases identical to TRBD1. V was pared by 0 bases and J by 5 bases, with 3 bases of the junction left unmatched. CDR1 and CDR2 (germline): MNHNY, SVGAGI (reference sequence). The CDR3 runs to 14 residues. CDR3 sequence reads: CASSYSGRGETQYF. The CDR3 DNA reads as TGTGCCAGCAGTTACTCGGGCAGGGGGGAGACCCAGTACTTC.

This chain links TRBV27 with TRBJ2-7; TRBD1 matches at 8 bases. CDR3 length: 13 amino acids. V lost 6 bases to trimming and J lost 11 bases; unmatched junction nucleotides: 12. The germline V gene encodes CDR1 MNHEY and CDR2 SMNVEV (reference sequence). The CDR3 spells CASSSQGTGREYF. The CDR3 DNA follows: TGTGCCAGCAGCTCCCAGGGGACAGGAAGGGAGTACTTC.

The CDR3 protein is CASSRRNNRGHNEQFF. DNA for the CDR3: TGTGCCAGCAGCCGTAGAAATAACAGGGGGCACAATGAGCAGTTCTTC. This sequence joins TRBV11-2 and TRBJ2-1; 9 nucleotides line up with TRBD1. V trimming: 5 bases; J trimming: 5 bases; junction bases outside the gene matches: 10. CDR1 is SGHAT, CDR2 FQNNGV, per germline. The CDR3 spans 16 residues.